Presented here are 27 T cell receptor beta chains from one specimen sequenced in a study of T cells in Graves' hyperthyroidism and ophthalmopathy. RNA transcripts were the template for amplifying TCR beta CDR3 regions. An initial round of RT-PCR targeting the TCR CDR3 relied on the HTBI primer set. MiXCR, applied by TCRdb to the multiplex PCR reads, yields one record per CDR3 protein. The table has about 350,000 distinct CDR3 sequences, 11% to 15% seen once; the top ten hold 20% to 25%. Material for sequencing was blood. The source of these receptors is a woman between 25 and 40 years old with Graves' hyperthyroidism.

This clonotype was counted at least ten times. The chain joins TRBV12-3 or TRBV12-4 to TRBJ1-5; 7 bases agree with TRBD1. This CDR3 is built from 17 residues. Trimming at V came to 1 base and at J to 1 base, leaving 7 bases not matched to a gene. CDR3 residues: CASSLGIGTESNQPQHF. DNA for the CDR3: TGTGCCAGCAGTTTAGGTATCGGGACAGAAAGCAATCAGCCCCAGCATTTT.

J is TRBJ2-1 and V is TRBV28; possible D gene TRBD1, 5 bases. V was shortened by 7 bases and J by 12 bases, with 13 bases between the two germline ends. Germline CDR1 reads MDHEN; CDR2 reads SYDVKM. This CDR3 has 11 amino acids. This chain's CDR3 is CASTSGFWQFF. DNA of the CDR3: TGTGCCAGCACCTCAGGGTTTTGGCAGTTCTTC.

This clonotype was observed at least ten times. This chain connects TRBV20-1 to TRBJ2-7; 7 nucleotides match TRBD2. The V segment lost 6 bases and the J segment 5 bases; nucleotides outside the gene matches: 13. The germline V gene encodes CDR1 DFQATT and CDR2 SNEGSKA (reference sequence). The CDR3 contains 14 residues. This chain's CDR3 is CSAARAGDFHEQYF. The CDR3 bases are TGCAGTGCCGCGCGGGCGGGAGATTTCCACGAGCAGTACTTC.

The sample holds many counts of this clonotype. The rearrangement joins TRBV10-3 to TRBJ2-5, with 10 bases fitting TRBD2. The junction had 8 bases not matched to a gene; V was cut back by 11 bases and J by 2 bases. Germline V CDR1 and CDR2: ENHRY, SYGVKD. CDR3 length equals 14 residues. CDR3 DNA sequence: TGTGCCGTCACGTCACTAGCGGGACAAGAGACCCAGTACTTC. Translation gives CAVTSLAGQETQYF.

The chain links TRBV6-1 to TRBJ2-7, with D perhaps assigned TRBD1 or TRBD2 (5 bases each). CDR3 length: 13 residues. Germline CDR1 is MNHNS and CDR2 is SASEGT. The ends were cut back, 6 bases at V and 3 bases at J, with 12 bases in the middle. CDR3 coding DNA: TGTGCCAGCAGCGCTCCGGGGCTCTACGAGCAGTACTTC. It specifies CASSAPGLYEQYF.

Details on this clonotype: This may be a read error: a much more frequent sequence differs by one nucleotide. This chain uses TRBV6-1 with TRBJ2-1; D is ambiguous. There are 13 residues in the CDR3. Germline CDR1 MNHNS, CDR2 SASEGT. Between the trimmed V and J ends, which lost 8 bases and 6 bases, there was a span of 14 bases. The CDR3 nucleotides are TGTGCCAGCGGCCGGGCTATTTCCAATGAGCAGTTCTTC. Its translation is CASGRAISNEQFF.

This clonotype showed up many times. The chain has TRBV2 and TRBJ2-3; 9 bases are shared with TRBD2. There are 15 residues in the CDR3. Trimming at V came to 3 bases and at J to 3 bases, leaving 4 bases not matched to a gene. Germline CDR1 SNHLY, CDR2 FYNNEI. The CDR3 bases are TGTGCCAGCAGTGAGAGACTAGCGGCTACAGATACGCAGTATTTT. It specifies CASSERLAATDTQYF.

This clonotype occurred many times. The chain employs TRBV3-1 and TRBJ2-6; D is uncertain. Trimming left V 6 bases short and J 3 bases short, with 3 bases between. Germline V gives CDR1 LGHDT, CDR2 YNNKEL (reference sequence). The CDR3 runs to 12 residues. The CDR3 spells CASSGGANVLTF. Here the CDR3 DNA reads TGTGCCAGCAGTGGTGGGGCCAACGTCCTGACTTTC.

This clonotype was detected a few times. This may be a read error, as it is one base from a much larger clone. This CDR3 is CASRLGRGTGAEQYF. The CDR3 DNA follows: TGTGCCAGCAGGTTGGGTAGGGGGACAGGGGCCGAGCAGTACTTC. V and J are TRBV27 and TRBJ2-7, with 10 bases that match TRBD1. The length of the CDR3 is 15 residues. J gave up 6 bases and V 6 bases, and 11 bases lay outside the gene matches. Per germline, CDR1 MNHEY and CDR2 SMNVEV (reference sequence).

This sequence joins TRBV4-3 and TRBJ2-5, with no clear D. The CDR3 length is 18 residues. Trimming took off 3 bases at V and 9 bases at J, with 29 bases between the two ends. Germline loops: CDR1 LGHNA, CDR2 YSLEER. This chain's CDR3 is CASSQDSVMGRSDMAQYF. In DNA, the CDR3 is TGCGCCAGCAGCCAGGATTCGGTAATGGGTAGGTCCGACATGGCCCAGTACTTC.

In this sample, this clonotype turned up many times. The chain combines TRBV2 with TRBJ2-1, with a possible D match to TRBD2 (6 bases). V lost 11 bases and J lost 1, with 12 bases in between. Germline V CDR1 and CDR2: SNHLY, FYNNEI. The CDR3 has 13 residues. In DNA form, the CDR3 reads TGTGCCCGCCGGGACTTTTCCTACAATGAGCAGTTCTTC. Its protein product is CARRDFSYNEQFF.

The chain is built from TRBV7-3 and TRBJ2-1; either TRBD1 or TRBD2 may fit D (5 bases each). This CDR3 is built from 17 residues. V dropped 7 bases and J dropped 1 base, with 20 bases sitting between them. Per germline, CDR1 SGHTA and CDR2 FQGTGA. Here the CDR3 DNA reads TGTGCCAGCACCTTTTCCGGGACCCCGGTTTCCTACAATGAGCAGTTCTTC. It is translated as CASTFSGTPVSYNEQFF.

At least ten counts were recorded for this clonotype. V is TRBV10-2 and J is TRBJ2-3; 9 nucleotides match TRBD1. This CDR3 contains 16 residues. The J segment lost 3 bases and the V segment lost 3 bases, leaving 7 bases of the junction unmatched. In germline, CDR1 is WSHSY, CDR2 SAAADI. The CDR3 DNA reads TGCGCCAGCAGTGATTCCCAGGGACAGGGAACAGATACGCAGTATTTT. It is translated as CASSDSQGQGTDTQYF.

This clonotype turned up a few times. The chain links TRBV11-2 to TRBJ2-6; D is unresolved. V was shortened by 4 bases and J by 0 bases, with 7 bases between the two germline ends. There are 15 residues in the CDR3. Germline loops: CDR1 SGHAT, CDR2 FQNNGV. The CDR3 DNA is TGTGCCAGCAGCTCTCTCATCTCTGGGGCCAACGTCCTGACTTTC. Protein sequence: CASSSLISGANVLTF.

The V gene is TRBV29-1, the J gene TRBJ2-2, with no clear D. V lost 6 bases and J 2 bases, leaving 16 bases between the germline ends. The CDR3 has 15 amino acids. Germline values: CDR1 SQVTM, CDR2 ANQGSEA. The CDR3 nucleotides are TGCAGCGTCTATAGGTCGGGCTCTAACACCGGGGAGCTGTTTTTT. It is translated as CSVYRSGSNTGELFF.

Comment on this clonotype: With a much larger clone just one base away, this may be a read error. This rearrangement joins TRBV20-1 to TRBJ1-2; no firm D call. The CDR3 extends over 14 amino acids. The germline V gene encodes CDR1 DFQATT and CDR2 SNEGSKA (reference sequence). The CDR3 DNA reads as TGCAGTGCTAGAGATCCGCGGGTGAACTATGGCTACAGCTTC. Translation: CSARDPRVNYGYSF.

Concerning this clonotype itself: A much more abundant neighbour one base away suggests this may be a read error. This chain uses TRBV3-1 with TRBJ2-1, with D maybe TRBD2 (6 bases). Germline V gene sequence: CDR1 LGHDT, CDR2 YNNKEL (reference sequence). The CDR3 is 15 residues long. The V end lost 2 bases, the J end lost 5 bases, and 13 bases lay between the germline ends. The CDR3 coding sequence is TGTGCCAGCAGCCAACGCGGGGCCGCCCACAATGAGCAGTTCTTC. Translating it yields CASSQRGAAHNEQFF.

This clonotype was picked up a small number of times. This chain uses TRBV28 with TRBJ2-5; no clear D gene. Germline values: CDR1 MDHEN, CDR2 SYDVKM. The CDR3 consists of 13 residues. The V and J ends lost 6 bases and 0 bases respectively, with 8 bases between them. CDR3 sequence: CASRPSYQETQYF. In nucleotides, the CDR3 is TGTGCCAGCAGACCATCGTACCAAGAGACCCAGTACTTC.

This clonotype occurred many times. The V call is TRBV25-1, the J call TRBJ2-1, with D possibly TRBD2 on 5 matching bases. Germline CDR1 is MGHDK and CDR2 is SYGVNS. Trimming stripped 0 bases from V and 7 bases from J, with 16 bases between. The CDR3 length is 16 residues. The CDR3 reads CASSEYGSALVNEQFF. DNA for the CDR3: TGTGCCAGCAGTGAATATGGTAGCGCCCTCGTTAATGAGCAGTTCTTC.

This clonotype was observed many times. V and J are TRBV10-3 and TRBJ2-5, with D perhaps given as TRBD1 or TRBD2 (5 bases each). CDR1 ENHRY and CDR2 SYGVKD come from the germline V gene. Trimming took 10 bases from V and 2 from J, leaving 17 bases between them. The CDR3 length is 14 residues. The CDR3 DNA follows: TGTGCCACCCAGGACATGGACTTTCAAGAGACCCAGTACTTC. It translates to CATQDMDFQETQYF.

V and J are TRBV3-1 and TRBJ2-1; 8 bases are shared with TRBD1. The V gene end was trimmed by 2 bases and the J gene end by 14 bases; junction bases not matched to a gene: 11. The CDR3 extends over 14 amino acids. The germline CDR1 and CDR2 sequences are LGHDT and YNNKEL (reference sequence). The CDR3 spells CASSQPRHETGEFF. CDR3 DNA: TGTGCCAGCAGCCAACCAAGGCACGAGACAGGGGAGTTCTTC.

This clonotype was picked up many times. The J gene is TRBJ2-5, the V gene TRBV2, with D possibly TRBD2 on 6 matching bases. The CDR3 length is 14 residues. V lost 4 bases to trimming and J lost 6 bases, with 15 bases between them. In germline, CDR1 is SNHLY, CDR2 FYNNEI. CDR3 DNA: TGTGCCAGCAGTGGAGGGGAGGTGTCAAAGACCCAGTACTTC. Protein: CASSGGEVSKTQYF.

This clonotype came up many times. The chain carries TRBV20-1 and TRBJ1-2, with 7 bases aligning to TRBD1. Germline loops: CDR1 DFQATT, CDR2 SNEGSKA (reference sequence). Trimming removed 1 base from V and 2 bases from J; junction bases left unmatched: 10. This CDR3 has 16 residues. The CDR3 bases are TGCAGTGCTAGAGGAGAGACAGGGCCTGTAAACTATGGCTACACCTTC. This gives the protein CSARGETGPVNYGYTF.

This clonotype was seen more than once but under ten times. The J gene is TRBJ1-1, the V gene TRBV19; D call uncertain. Germline values: CDR1 LNHDA, CDR2 SQIVND (reference sequence). Trimming stripped 7 bases from V and 5 bases from J, with 17 bases between. CDR3 size: 14 residues. The CDR3 sequence is CASKKVGDLTEAFF. In nucleotides, the CDR3 is TGTGCCAGTAAGAAAGTCGGGGATTTAACTGAAGCTTTCTTT.

V usage is TRBV12-3 or TRBV12-4 and J usage is TRBJ1-2; the D is unclear. CDR3 length equals 14 residues. V dropped 5 bases and J dropped 6 bases, with 16 bases sitting between them. DNA of the CDR3: TGTGCCAGCAGTCTCTATTGGGGTATGGATGGCTACACCTTC. It specifies CASSLYWGMDGYTF.

Many counts were recorded for this clonotype. The genes are TRBV7-2 and TRBJ2-3; D is possibly TRBD2 (6 bases). There are 16 residues in the CDR3. V shed 2 bases and J shed 4 bases, with 16 bases lying between them. Germline V gives CDR1 SGHTA, CDR2 FQGNSA. The CDR3 loop reads CASSLHQAGGPDTQYF. The CDR3 nucleotides are TGTGCCAGCAGCTTACACCAAGCGGGCGGCCCAGATACGCAGTATTTT.

This clonotype was seen at least ten times. This chain uses TRBV2 with TRBJ2-1; 9 bases are a match to TRBD2. The ends lost 7 bases at V and 0 bases at J; junction bases unmatched: 13. The CDR3 length is 18 residues. Germline V gives CDR1 SNHLY, CDR2 FYNNEI. As DNA, the CDR3 is TGTGCCAGCACCTCGGGGTTAGCGGGAGTAAGCTCCTACAATGAGCAGTTCTTC. The encoded protein is CASTSGLAGVSSYNEQFF.